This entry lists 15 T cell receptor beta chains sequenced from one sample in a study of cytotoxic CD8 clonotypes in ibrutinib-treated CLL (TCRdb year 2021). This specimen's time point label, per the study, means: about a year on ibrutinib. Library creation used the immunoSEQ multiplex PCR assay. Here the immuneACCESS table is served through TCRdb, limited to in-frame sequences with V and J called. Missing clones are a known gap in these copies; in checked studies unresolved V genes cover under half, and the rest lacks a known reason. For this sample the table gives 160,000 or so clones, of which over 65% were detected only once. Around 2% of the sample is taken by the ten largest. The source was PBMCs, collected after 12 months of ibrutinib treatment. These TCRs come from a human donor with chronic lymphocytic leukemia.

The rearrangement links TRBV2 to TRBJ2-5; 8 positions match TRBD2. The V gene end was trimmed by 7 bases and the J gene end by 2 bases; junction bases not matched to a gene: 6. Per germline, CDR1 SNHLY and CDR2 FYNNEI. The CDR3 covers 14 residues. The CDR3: CASKKLAAQETQYF. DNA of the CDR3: TGTGCCAGCAAAAAACTAGCGGCTCAAGAGACCCAGTACTTC. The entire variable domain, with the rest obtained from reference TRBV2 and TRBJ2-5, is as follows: EPEVTQTPSHQVTQMGQEVILRCVPISNHLYFYWYRQILGQKVEFLVSFYNNEISEKSEIFDDQFSVERPDGSNFTLKIRSTKLEDSAMYFCASKKLAAQETQYFGPGTRLLVL.

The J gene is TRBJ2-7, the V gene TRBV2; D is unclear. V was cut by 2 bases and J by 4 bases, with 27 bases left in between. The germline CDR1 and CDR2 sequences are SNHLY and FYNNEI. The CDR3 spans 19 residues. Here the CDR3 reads CASSESYGRVRGRGYEQYF. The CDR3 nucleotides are TGTGCCAGCAGTGAATCTTACGGCCGCGTCCGAGGTCGCGGATACGAGCAGTACTTC.

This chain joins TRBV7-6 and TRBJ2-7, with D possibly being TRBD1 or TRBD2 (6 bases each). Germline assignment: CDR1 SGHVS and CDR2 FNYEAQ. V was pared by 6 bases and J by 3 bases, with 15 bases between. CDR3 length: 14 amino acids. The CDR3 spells CASSIGGHYYEQYF. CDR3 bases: TGTGCCAGCAGTATCGGGGGCCACTACTACGAGCAGTACTTC.

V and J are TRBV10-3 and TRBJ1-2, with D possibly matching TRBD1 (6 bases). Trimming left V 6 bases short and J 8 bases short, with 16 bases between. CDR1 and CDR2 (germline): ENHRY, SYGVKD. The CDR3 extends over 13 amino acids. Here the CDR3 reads CAISYRGFEGYTF. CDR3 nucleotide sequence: TGTGCCATCAGCTATAGGGGGTTTGAGGGCTACACCTTC.

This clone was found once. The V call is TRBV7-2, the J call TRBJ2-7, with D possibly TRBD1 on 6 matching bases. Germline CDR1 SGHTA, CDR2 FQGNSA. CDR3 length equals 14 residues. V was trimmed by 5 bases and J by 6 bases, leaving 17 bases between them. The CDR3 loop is CASSVTYSQGEQYF. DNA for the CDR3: TGTGCCAGCAGCGTAACTTACTCACAGGGCGAGCAGTACTTC.

The DNA for the CDR3 is TGTGCCAGCAGTTTAAGTTCAGGGGGCTACGAGCAGTACTTC. Its translation: CASSLSSGGYEQYF. The chain has TRBV28 and TRBJ2-7; 7 nucleotides align to TRBD1. Trimming cost V 2 bases and J 3 bases; bases outside gene matches: 4. This CDR3 is built from 14 residues. Germline V gene lookup returns CDR1 MDHEN and CDR2 SYDVKM.

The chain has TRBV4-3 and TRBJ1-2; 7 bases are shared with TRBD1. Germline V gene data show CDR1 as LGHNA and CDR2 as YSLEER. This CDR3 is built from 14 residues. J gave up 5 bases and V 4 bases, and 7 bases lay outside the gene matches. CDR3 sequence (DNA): TGCGCCAGCAGCCGCGGTGCAGGGGGTTATGGCTACACCTTC. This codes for CASSRGAGGYGYTF.

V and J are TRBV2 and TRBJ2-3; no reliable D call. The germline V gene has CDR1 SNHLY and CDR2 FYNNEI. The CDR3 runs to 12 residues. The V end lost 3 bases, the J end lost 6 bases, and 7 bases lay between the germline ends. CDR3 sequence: CASSDSSDTQYF. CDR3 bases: TGTGCCAGCAGTGACTCCAGCGATACGCAGTATTTT.

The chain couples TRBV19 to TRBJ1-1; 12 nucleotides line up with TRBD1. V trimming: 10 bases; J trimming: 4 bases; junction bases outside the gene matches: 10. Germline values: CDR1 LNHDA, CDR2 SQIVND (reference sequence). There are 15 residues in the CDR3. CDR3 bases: TGTGCCACCATGGGACAGGGGGCTCGTGTCACTGAAGCTTTCTTT. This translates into CATMGQGARVTEAFF.

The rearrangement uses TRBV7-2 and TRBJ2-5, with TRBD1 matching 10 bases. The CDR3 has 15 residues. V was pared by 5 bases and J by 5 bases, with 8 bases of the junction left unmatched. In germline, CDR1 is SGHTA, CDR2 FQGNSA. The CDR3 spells CASSLHTDRGETQYF. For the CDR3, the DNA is TGTGCCAGCAGCCTACACACGGACAGGGGGGAGACCCAGTACTTC.

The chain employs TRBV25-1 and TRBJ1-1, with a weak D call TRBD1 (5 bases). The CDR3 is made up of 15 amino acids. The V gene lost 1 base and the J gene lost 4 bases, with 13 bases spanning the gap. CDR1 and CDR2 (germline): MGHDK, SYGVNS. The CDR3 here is CASSEWSGRGTEAFF. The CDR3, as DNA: TGTGCCAGCAGTGAATGGTCCGGGAGGGGCACTGAAGCTTTCTTT.

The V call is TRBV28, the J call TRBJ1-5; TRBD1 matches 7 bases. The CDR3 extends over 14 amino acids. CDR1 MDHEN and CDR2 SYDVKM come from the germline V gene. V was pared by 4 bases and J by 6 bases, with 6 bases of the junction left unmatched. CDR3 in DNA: TGTGCCAGCAGTTGGGACAGCATCAGTCAGCCCCAGCATTTT. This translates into CASSWDSISQPQHF.

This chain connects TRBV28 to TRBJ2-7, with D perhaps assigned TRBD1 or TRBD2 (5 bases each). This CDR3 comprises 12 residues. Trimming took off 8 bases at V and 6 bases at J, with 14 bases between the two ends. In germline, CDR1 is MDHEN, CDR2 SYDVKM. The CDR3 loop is CASGARRSEQYF. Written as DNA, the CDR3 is TGTGCCAGCGGGGCGAGGAGGTCCGAGCAGTACTTC.

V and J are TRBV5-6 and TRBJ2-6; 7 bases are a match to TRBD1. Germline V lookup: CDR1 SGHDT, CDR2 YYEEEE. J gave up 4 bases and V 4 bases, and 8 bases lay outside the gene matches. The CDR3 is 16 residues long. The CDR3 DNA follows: TGTGCCAGCAGCCCCACAGGGGAGTCCGGGGCCAACGTCCTGACTTTC. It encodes CASSPTGESGANVLTF.

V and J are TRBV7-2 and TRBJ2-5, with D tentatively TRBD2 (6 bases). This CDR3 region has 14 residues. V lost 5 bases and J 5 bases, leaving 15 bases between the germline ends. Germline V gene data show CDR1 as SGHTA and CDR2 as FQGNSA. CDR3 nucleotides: TGTGCCAGCAGCCAGACTAGTGACCCTGAGACCCAGTACTTC. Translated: CASSQTSDPETQYF.